The 24 T cell receptor beta chains below all came from one sample that was sequenced in a study of T cells in Graves' hyperthyroidism and ophthalmopathy. The source material, RNA transcripts, was used to amplify TCR beta CDR3 regions. Carried out on the TCR CDR3, a first-round RT-PCR used the HTBI primer set. TCRdb re-called the multiplex PCR reads through MiXCR, storing one row per CDR3 protein. This sample carries around 720,000 distinct CDR3 sequences, roughly a third of them seen once, and the ten largest clones take 31%. Input material: blood. The source is a woman in her thirties or forties with Graves' hyperthyroidism.

This clonotype was counted ten times or more. The V and J genes are TRBV6-5 and TRBJ2-5; 8 nucleotides match TRBD1. This CDR3 is 16 amino acids long. Germline V CDR1 and CDR2: MNHEY, SVGAGI. Germline trimming cut 2 bases from V and 5 bases from J; bases unmatched to any gene: 10. CDR3 DNA: TGTGCCAGCAGTTACACCCCGGACAGGGTCTTGGAGACCCAGTACTTC. Encoded protein: CASSYTPDRVLETQYF.

This clonotype was observed many times. This chain connects TRBV5-1 to TRBJ1-4; D not resolved. The CDR3 spans 14 residues. V was pared by 4 bases and J by 4 bases, with 11 bases between. Germline CDR1 is SGHRS and CDR2 is YFSETQ. The CDR3 loop reads CASSPSGGNEKLFF. The DNA for the CDR3 is TGCGCCAGCAGCCCCTCGGGAGGTAATGAAAAACTGTTTTTT.

The genes are TRBV12-3 or TRBV12-4 and TRBJ2-2; TRBD1 agrees at 8 bases. V lost 1 base and J lost 5; bases outside the gene matches: 3. The length of the CDR3 is 15 residues. The CDR3 region has the DNA TGTGCCAGCAGTTTAGGGACAGGGTGGACCGGGGAGCTGTTTTTT. Translated, it gives CASSLGTGWTGELFF.

The chain is built from TRBV11-2 and TRBJ2-1; maybe TRBD2 (5 bases). This CDR3 spans 14 amino acids. Germline V gene lookup returns CDR1 SGHAT and CDR2 FQNNGV. V dropped 0 bases and J dropped 9 bases, with 12 bases sitting between them. The DNA for the CDR3 is TGTGCCAGCAGCTTAGATCGAGGGCCCGGTGAGCAGTTCTTC. This translates into CASSLDRGPGEQFF.

This clonotype was picked up a small number of times. V and J are TRBV6-2 or TRBV6-3 and TRBJ2-7; D ambiguous. Germline V CDR1 and CDR2: MNHEY, SVGEGT. CDR3 length: 11 residues. Trimming pared 8 bases from V and 1 base from J, leaving 6 bases between. The CDR3 nucleotides are TGTGCCAGCGGAGATTCCTACGAGCAGTACTTC. It encodes CASGDSYEQYF.

Notes on this clonotype: This sequence may be a read error, since a much larger clone differs from it by one base. The V gene is TRBV29-1, the J gene TRBJ1-4; D is unclear. Germline V CDR1 and CDR2: SQVTM, ANQGSEA. The CDR3 has 11 amino acids. The CDR3, as DNA: TGCAGCATTGAGGCTAATGAAAAACTGTTTTTT. Residues: CSIEANEKLFF. The full variable domain, its missing parts supplied by reference TRBV29-1 and TRBJ1-4, is SAVISQKPSRDICQRGTSLTIQCQVDSQVTMMFWYRQQPGQSLTLIATANQGSEATYESGFVIDKFPISRPNLTFSTLTVSNMSPEDSSIYLCSIEANEKLFFGSGTQLSVL.

The chain has TRBV27 and TRBJ1-1; 7 nucleotides align to TRBD1. After removal of 6 bases from V and 3 bases from J, the junction contained 7 bases not matched to a gene. CDR1 is MNHEY, CDR2 SMNVEV, per germline (reference sequence). The length of the CDR3 is 14 residues. The CDR3 DNA reads as TGTGCCAGCAGCCCAGTTGACAGGGACACTGAAGCTTTCTTT. It translates to CASSPVDRDTEAFF.

V is TRBV20-1 and J is TRBJ2-2; the match to TRBD1 covers 11 bases. The junction had 2 bases not matched to a gene; V was cut back by 5 bases and J by 3 bases. The CDR3 runs 14 residues. The germline V gene has CDR1 DFQATT and CDR2 SNEGSKA (reference sequence). The DNA of the CDR3 is TGCAGTGCTTGGACAGGGGGCGACACCGGGGAGCTGTTTTTT. This encodes CSAWTGGDTGELFF.

The chain is built from TRBV12-3 or TRBV12-4 and TRBJ2-7, with 7 bases matching TRBD1. The CDR3 extends over 14 amino acids. Trimming at V came to 8 bases and at J to 4 bases, leaving 11 bases not matched to a gene. In nucleotides, the CDR3 is TGTGCCAGCGGATCCTACAGGGGAAAGTACGAGCAGTACTTC. It encodes CASGSYRGKYEQYF.

The CDR3 DNA reads as TGCAGCGTTGTACGGGAACCTGAAGCTTTCTTT. This encodes CSVVREPEAFF. J is TRBJ1-1 and V is TRBV29-1, with unresolved D. V was pared by 4 bases and J by 6 bases, with 9 bases between. The CDR3 has 11 amino acids. CDR1 and CDR2 (germline): SQVTM, ANQGSEA.

This clonotype was recorded at least ten times. The chain is built from TRBV6-6 and TRBJ2-5; D remains ambiguous. Germline V CDR1 and CDR2: MNHNY, SVGAGI (reference sequence). V dropped 4 bases and J dropped 1 base, with 16 bases sitting between them. This CDR3 has 16 amino acids. Here the CDR3 DNA reads TGTGCCAGCAGTTTTTTGGGCGGAGTTACCCAAGAGACCCAGTACTTC. Translating gives CASSFLGGVTQETQYF.

This clonotype was found many times. The V call is TRBV2, the J call TRBJ2-7, with D hard to call. The CDR3 loop spans 11 amino acids. Trimming removed 6 bases from V and 6 bases from J, with 9 bases in between. The germline gives CDR1 SNHLY, CDR2 FYNNEI. The chain's CDR3 is CASRQTREQYF. The DNA for the CDR3 is TGTGCCAGCAGACAAACTCGCGAGCAGTACTTC.

There are a few counts of this clonotype. The genes are TRBV19 and TRBJ1-5; D gene ambiguous. CDR1 and CDR2 from the germline V gene are LNHDA and SQIVND (reference sequence). The V end was cut by 2 bases, the J end by 6 bases, with 14 bases between. The CDR3 covers 15 residues. CDR3 bases: TGTGCCAGTAGTATATTCAGCCAGGTCACTCAGCCCCAGCATTTT. Its translation: CASSIFSQVTQPQHF.

This clonotype was recorded once. The chain links TRBV11-2 to TRBJ2-5; D possibly corresponds to TRBD2 (6 bases). Trimming took 6 bases from V and 2 from J, leaving 13 bases between them. The V gene's germline CDR1 is SGHAT and CDR2 FQNNGV. The length of the CDR3 is 14 residues. CDR3 bases: TGTGCCAGCAGTTTACTACGGGGGCAAGAGACCCAGTACTTC. The encoded protein is CASSLLRGQETQYF.

This clonotype came up a few times. This chain links TRBV7-8 with TRBJ2-5; 10 bases line up with TRBD1. CDR3 size: 14 residues. With 5 bases clipped from V and 7 bases from J, the junction kept 7 bases outside the gene matches. From germline, CDR1 is SGHVS and CDR2 FQNEAQ. This CDR3 is CASSVGQGEGTQYF. CDR3 in DNA: TGTGCCAGCAGCGTCGGACAGGGGGAGGGGACCCAGTACTTC.

This clonotype has at least ten counts. CDR3 sequence (DNA): TGTGCCAGCAGCTTAGCGACCGGAGTCCTCTATGGCTACACCTTC. Protein: CASSLATGVLYGYTF. This chain joins TRBV7-2 and TRBJ1-2, with D uncertain. There are 15 residues in the CDR3. Germline CDR1 SGHTA, CDR2 FQGNSA. Between the trimmed V and J ends, which lost 0 bases and 4 bases, there was a span of 12 bases.

This clonotype was seen ten or more times. V gene TRBV10-2 combines with J gene TRBJ2-6; D gene ambiguous. The length of the CDR3 is 17 residues. Germline V gives CDR1 WSHSY, CDR2 SAAADI. V lost 4 bases and J 0 bases, leaving 13 bases between the germline ends. CDR3 sequence: CASSVSGRSSGANVLTF. In DNA, the CDR3 is TGCGCCAGCAGTGTGTCCGGAAGGTCCTCTGGGGCCAACGTCCTGACTTTC.

This clonotype was seen ten or more times. For the CDR3, the DNA is TGTGCCAGCAGCTTTGCCCCTGGGGAGGGGTTAAACTCGCCCCTCCACTTT. It codes for CASSFAPGEGLNSPLHF. The V call is TRBV5-5, the J call TRBJ1-6; possible D gene TRBD1, 5 bases. CDR1 is SGHKS, CDR2 YYEKEE, per germline (reference sequence). The CDR3 spans 17 residues. V was pared by 2 bases and J by 13 bases, with 25 bases between.

V gene TRBV20-1 combines with J gene TRBJ2-5; 11 positions agree with TRBD2. The CDR3 contains 14 residues. Germline V gives CDR1 DFQATT, CDR2 SNEGSKA (reference sequence). Unmatched junction bases numbered 4, after V lost 4 bases and J lost 3 bases. CDR3 DNA sequence: TGCAGTGCTAAGAGACTAGCGGGGAAAGAGACCCAGTACTTC. It yields the protein CSAKRLAGKETQYF.

The CDR3 protein is CASSSDGVTGELFF. In DNA form, the CDR3 reads TGTGCCAGCAGCTCCGACGGGGTCACCGGGGAGCTGTTTTTT. The chain has TRBV7-3 and TRBJ2-2; maybe TRBD2 (5 bases). Germline assignment: CDR1 SGHTA and CDR2 FQGTGA. This CDR3 has 14 amino acids. Between the trimmed V and J ends, which lost 4 bases and 4 bases, there was a span of 10 bases.

V usage is TRBV5-6 and J usage is TRBJ2-5; TRBD1 matches at 7 bases. This CDR3 contains 14 residues. V shed 2 bases, J shed 5 bases, and the junction held 6 bases outside the gene matches. Per the germline V gene, CDR1 is SGHDT and CDR2 is YYEEEE. The CDR3 DNA sequence: TGTGCCAGCAGCTTCAGGGGGAATGGCGAGACCCAGTACTTC. Encoded protein: CASSFRGNGETQYF.

The rearrangement links TRBV20-1 to TRBJ1-5, with TRBD1 matching 7 bases. This CDR3 region has 13 residues. The junction had 8 bases not matched to a gene; V was cut back by 5 bases and J by 7 bases. Per germline, CDR1 DFQATT and CDR2 SNEGSKA (reference sequence). DNA of the CDR3: TGCAGTGCTGACAGGGCTTTCGGCCAGCCCCAGCATTTT. Its protein is CSADRAFGQPQHF.

At least ten counts were recorded for this clonotype. V gene TRBV7-2 combines with J gene TRBJ1-2; no clear D. The CDR3 is 14 residues long. Germline V gene lookup returns CDR1 SGHTA and CDR2 FQGNSA. Trimming cost V 2 bases and J 0 bases, with 7 bases left between them. CDR3 amino acids: CASSLNPTNYGYTF. CDR3 DNA: TGTGCCAGCAGCTTAAACCCAACTAACTATGGCTACACCTTC.

In this sample, this clonotype turned up a few times. The chain couples TRBV4-3 to TRBJ1-1; D remains ambiguous. The ends were cut back, 4 bases at V and 1 base at J, with 7 bases in the middle. Germline lookup yields CDR1 LGHNA and CDR2 YSLEER. CDR3 size: 13 residues. CDR3 sequence reads: CASSPGWNTEAFF. The DNA of the CDR3 is TGCGCCAGCAGCCCGGGGTGGAACACTGAAGCTTTCTTT.